This TCR beta chain was identified in a study of shared clonotypes between healthy human individuals (dated by TCRdb to 2019 to 2021). Regarding the complete study: The cohort included three men and a couple of women between 18 and 49 years of age. Different laboratories and diverse techniques were used to prepare libraries and sequence TCR repertoires, to increase sequencing depth and limit assay-specific biases. Each donor's leukapheresis produced roughly between about 0.8 and 8.9 billion PBMCs. Blood TCR repertoires of five healthy adults were deeply sequenced to estimate repertoire size and the extent of clonotype sharing between individuals.

Using the deep immunoSEQ assay, TCR CDR3 regions were amplified from genomic DNA by multiplex PCR. For each cell subset, the extracted genomic DNA was distributed evenly across all wells of several immunoSEQ 96-well plates, and each plate served as one replicate. For unsorted PBMC, approximately 300 ng of genomic DNA, equivalent to around 30,000 T cell genomes, went into each replicate PCR. Ten immunoSEQ deep assay plates were used to sequence unsorted PBMC genomic DNA. Purified libraries were measured with a Qubit 3.0 fluorometer, size-checked on a Bioanalyzer 2100, and measured again with the KAPA Library Quantification kit. Every immunoSEQ 96-well plate was sequenced on a separate single-read 150-cycle Illumina NextSeq 550 flow cell. In the authors' own workflow: The immunoSEQ output contained only junctional sequences without quality scores, so filtering could not match that applied to full-length reads. To assign V/J genes and CDR3, sequences were annotated against IMGT germline references using PyIR, a Python wrapper for IgBLAST v1.9. Reads with weak V/J assignments (E-value above 1e-6), missing CDR3, stop codons, out-of-frame junctions, or ambiguous translated residues were removed. A V3J clonotype was defined by an identical inferred V gene, J gene, and CDR3 amino acid sequence. Percentage overlap between repertoires was computed as shared unique clonotypes divided by the size of the smaller repertoire. RTK rarefaction, the Chao1 estimator, and Recon v2.1 estimates of unobserved clonotypes were used to assess repertoire richness. TCRdb stores this immuneACCESS table with in-frame sequences only. Part of the clones is absent; in the studies checked, under half of the shortfall reflects unresolved V genes, and no reason is known for the rest. Clonal size and the V and J genes are those of that table, whereas D and trimming came from the DNA. This sample gives fewer than 500,000 clones in total; over 60% of them show up just once. About 12% of the sample lies in the top ten.

Overall study outcomes, separate from this receptor: Sampling was limited to blood, and TCR repertoires in tissue likely differ from TCR repertoires in blood. Pairwise subsampling led to the expectation that sequencing depth would affect the degree of clonotype sharing among donors. Because the study included a small number of donors, the genetic and exposure-history diversity represented was limited.

CDR1 and CDR2, per the germline V gene, are MDHEN and SYDVKM. Reading from cysteine to phenylalanine, the CDR3 counts 15 amino acids. Of the read, only the CDR3 DNA is kept; its 45 bases are in frame from base 1. V drops 2 bases and J drops 0 bases, leaving 8 bases in between. Healthy HIV-negative adults with no recently reported acute infections or vaccinations were included as donors. Every donor was a Caucasian adult living in Nashville, Tennessee, USA. For unsorted samples, 75 million to 90 million PBMCs were counted and genomic DNA was extracted with the QIAamp DNA Blood Mini kit. Blood was obtained by leukapheresis, after which PBMCs were separated by Ficoll-Histopaque density gradient centrifugation and cryopreserved in liquid nitrogen vapor phase. With respect to this clone: What antigen it recognizes has not been identified. This sequence may be a read error, since a much larger clone differs from it by one base.

Material: PBMCs. The chain employs TRBV28 and TRBJ1-5, with the identity of the D gene unclear. This TCR derives from a woman aged 40-49 years in good health. Some clones in this sample may be carry-over from other donors' samples. The CDR3 in this case is CASSLGHLSNQPQHF. The DNA is TGTGCCAGCAGTTTAGGGCACCTTAGCAATCAGCCCCAGCATTTT.